One and the same sample provided the 25 T cell receptor beta chains below, sequenced in a study of blood T cells in healthy people across ages. Sample-barcoded 5' priming and a J-beta primer mix drove a second PCR of roughly 7 to 11 cycles. TCRdb used MiXCR to reprocess the 5' RACE reads, holding one entry per CDR3 protein. The sample records 950,000 to 1,200,000 distinct CDR3 sequences, more than 30% being singletons. Input material: blood. These receptor sequences come from a man younger than 35 in good health.

This clonotype was recorded a few times. This chain uses TRBV6-1 with TRBJ2-3; D assignment may be TRBD1 or TRBD2 (5 bases each). The CDR3 covers 13 residues. V was pared by 8 bases and J by 7 bases, with 16 bases between. Germline lookup yields CDR1 MNHNS and CDR2 SASEGT. As DNA, the CDR3 is TGTGCCAGCCGGGACCCCCTGGAGAATACGCAGTATTTT. Its translation is CASRDPLENTQYF.

This clonotype appeared a few times. This chain joins TRBV27 and TRBJ2-3; weak D call: TRBD2 (7 bases). CDR3 length: 15 residues. Germline V gives CDR1 MNHEY, CDR2 SMNVEV (reference sequence). V dropped 4 bases and J dropped 2 bases, with 13 bases sitting between them. The CDR3 loop is CASSSEGGITDTQYF. The CDR3 nucleotides are TGTGCCAGCAGTTCGGAGGGGGGGATCACAGATACGCAGTATTTT.

The rearrangement links TRBV28 to TRBJ1-1, with D maybe TRBD1 (5 bases). The CDR3 is made up of 12 amino acids. CDR1 and CDR2 (germline): MDHEN, SYDVKM. V lost 8 bases to trimming and J lost 5 bases, with 12 bases between them. The CDR3 sequence: CASRAGETEAFF. The CDR3, as DNA: TGTGCCAGCCGTGCGGGGGAGACTGAAGCTTTCTTT.

The chain has TRBV20-1 and TRBJ1-2; unclear D gene. Between the trimmed V and J ends, which lost 2 bases and 4 bases, there was a span of 11 bases. CDR1 is DFQATT and CDR2 is SNEGSKA in the germline V gene (reference sequence). This CDR3 is 13 amino acids long. CDR3 residues: CSARRLGPYGYTF. As DNA, the CDR3 is TGCAGTGCTAGAAGGCTGGGTCCCTATGGCTACACCTTC.

The chain uses TRBV7-2 and TRBJ1-5; D unresolved. This CDR3 comprises 13 residues. The germline V gene encodes CDR1 SGHTA and CDR2 FQGNSA. Trimming cost V 5 bases and J 3 bases, with 8 bases left between them. The CDR3 DNA sequence: TGTGCCAGCAGCACAAGCCCCAATCAGCCCCAGCATTTT. Translating gives CASSTSPNQPQHF. The whole variable domain, filled in from reference TRBV7-2 and TRBJ1-5, reads GAGVSQSPSNKVTEKGKDVELRCDPISGHTALYWYRQSLGQGLEFLIYFQGNSAPDKSGLPSDRFSAERTGGSVSTLTIQRTQQEDSAVYLCASSTSPNQPQHFGDGTRLSIL.

In this sample, this clonotype turned up a few times. The V and J genes are TRBV6-2 or TRBV6-3 and TRBJ2-2; 7 bases agree with TRBD1. The CDR3 consists of 16 residues. The germline V gene encodes CDR1 MNHEY and CDR2 SVGEGT. Germline trimming cut 6 bases from V and 3 bases from J; bases unmatched to any gene: 10. CDR3 amino acids: CASRKDTGAYTGELFF. The CDR3 DNA reads as TGTGCCAGCAGGAAAGATACAGGGGCGTACACCGGGGAGCTGTTTTTT.

This clonotype was picked up a small number of times. This sequence joins TRBV6-2 or TRBV6-3 and TRBJ2-1; 7 bases map to TRBD1. The CDR3 consists of 15 residues. The V and J ends lost 6 bases and 2 bases, in that order; junction bases with no gene match: 7. Per the germline V gene, CDR1 is MNHEY and CDR2 is SVGEGT. CDR3 amino acids: CASSSAQGAYNEQFF. CDR3 nucleotides: TGTGCCAGCAGCTCCGCGCAGGGGGCCTACAATGAGCAGTTCTTC.

J is TRBJ1-1 and V is TRBV7-9; D unresolved. The CDR3 has 12 amino acids. V was cut by 7 bases and J by 7 bases, with 13 bases left in between. Germline assignment: CDR1 SEHNR and CDR2 FQNEAQ (reference sequence). This CDR3 is CASNLWTDEAFF. CDR3 nucleotides: TGTGCCAGCAACCTGTGGACGGATGAAGCTTTCTTT.

This clonotype was found a few times. The chain employs TRBV20-1 and TRBJ1-4; 7 nucleotides agree with TRBD1. CDR1 is DFQATT and CDR2 is SNEGSKA in the germline V gene (reference sequence). V was pared by 8 bases and J by 0 bases, with 6 bases of the junction left unmatched. The CDR3 is 14 amino acids. The CDR3 DNA sequence: TGCAGTTCAGGGGGGACAGCAACTAATGAAAAACTGTTTTTT. Its protein is CSSGGTATNEKLFF.

This clonotype was found once. A junction boundary mismatches the germline segment, possibly from a read error. This sequence joins TRBV5-6 and TRBJ1-2, with D possibly matching TRBD1 (5 bases). CDR1 is SGHDT, CDR2 YYEEEE, per germline. The CDR3 totals 13 residues. The CDR3 DNA reads as TGTACCAGCAGCTTGCAGGGTTTGGAGGGCTACACCTTC. Residues: CTSSLQGLEGYTF. Based on the CDR3 plus reference TRBV5-6 and TRBJ1-2, the full variable domain is DAGVTQSPTHLIKTRGQQVTLRCSPKSGHDTVSWYQQALGQGPQFIFQYYEEEERQRGNFPDRFSGHQFPNYSSELNVNALLLGDSALYLCTSSLQGLEGYTFGSGTRLTVV.

The chain carries TRBV5-1 and TRBJ2-1; D remains unclear. This CDR3 contains 12 residues. The V gene's germline CDR1 is SGHRS and CDR2 YFSETQ. V was cut by 2 bases and J by 7 bases, with 7 bases left in between. CDR3 in DNA: TGCGCCAGCAGCTTATACAGAAATGAGCAGTTCTTC. Protein sequence: CASSLYRNEQFF.

This clonotype has more than one count but fewer than ten. V usage is TRBV9 and J usage is TRBJ2-3; D is tentatively TRBD1 or TRBD2 (5 bases each). V lost 5 bases and J 3 bases, leaving 16 bases between the germline ends. The CDR3 loop spans 15 amino acids. Germline assignment: CDR1 SGDLS and CDR2 YYNGEE. As DNA, the CDR3 is TGTGCCAGCAGTTATGACGGGACCGGAACAGATACGCAGTATTTT. This sequence encodes CASSYDGTGTDTQYF. Combining the CDR3 with reference TRBV9 and TRBJ2-3 gives the whole variable domain DSGVTQTPKHLITATGQRVTLRCSPRSGDLSVYWYQQSLDQGLQFLIQYYNGEERAKGNILERFSAQQFPDLHSELNLSSLELGDSALYFCASSYDGTGTDTQYFGPGTRLTVL.

This clonotype was recorded only once. The chain couples TRBV2 to TRBJ1-5; no clear D gene. V lost 0 bases and J 2 bases, leaving 20 bases between the germline ends. Per the germline V gene, CDR1 is SNHLY and CDR2 is FYNNEI. The CDR3 runs to 19 residues. The CDR3: CASSEAHGGIGRGNQPQHF. CDR3 coding DNA: TGTGCCAGCAGTGAAGCTCACGGTGGGATAGGGAGAGGCAATCAGCCCCAGCATTTT.

This clonotype was recorded a few times. The J gene is TRBJ1-1, the V gene TRBV7-9; D ambiguous. V lost 5 bases and J 0 bases, leaving 10 bases between the germline ends. The CDR3 sequence is 14 residues long. Germline loops: CDR1 SEHNR, CDR2 FQNEAQ (reference sequence). The CDR3 bases are TGTGCCAGCAGCCCCCAACCAGTGAACACTGAAGCTTTCTTT. Translated: CASSPQPVNTEAFF.

This clonotype was detected ten times or more. The rearrangement joins TRBV5-5 to TRBJ2-1; 7 bases line up with TRBD2. V shed 2 bases and J 1 base; nucleotides not matched to a gene: 3. This CDR3 has 15 amino acids. Germline CDR1 and CDR2: SGHKS and YYEKEE (reference sequence). DNA of the CDR3: TGTGCCAGCAGCTTAGGTAGCGGGTCCTACAATGAGCAGTTCTTC. Protein sequence: CASSLGSGSYNEQFF.

A few counts support this clonotype. The chain is built from TRBV7-9 and TRBJ2-3; D might be TRBD2 (6 bases). CDR1 and CDR2 from the germline V gene are SEHNR and FQNEAQ (reference sequence). Trimming shortened V by 3 bases and J by 0 bases, and 13 bases separated the two germline ends. This CDR3 has 16 residues. CDR3 amino acids: CASSFREPFSTDTQYF. The CDR3 nucleotides read TGTGCCAGCAGCTTTCGGGAGCCTTTTAGCACAGATACGCAGTATTTT.

This clonotype came up many times. The chain has TRBV4-3 and TRBJ2-5, with a possible D match to TRBD1 (5 bases). Between the trimmed V and J ends, which lost 0 bases and 1 base, there was a span of 18 bases. The CDR3 is 18 amino acids. In germline, CDR1 is LGHNA, CDR2 YSLEER. The CDR3 loop reads CASSQDLRGQTTQETQYF. DNA of the CDR3: TGCGCCAGCAGCCAAGATCTAAGGGGTCAAACAACCCAAGAGACCCAGTACTTC.

The V gene is TRBV19, the J gene TRBJ2-3; TRBD2 matches 7 bases. Germline V gene lookup returns CDR1 LNHDA and CDR2 SQIVND (reference sequence). This CDR3 has 16 amino acids. V shed 0 bases, J shed 3 bases, and the junction held 6 bases outside the gene matches. The CDR3 protein is CASSIDWDYPTDTQYF. The CDR3 DNA follows: TGTGCCAGTAGTATAGATTGGGACTATCCAACAGATACGCAGTATTTT.

The rearrangement links TRBV5-1 to TRBJ1-1; maybe TRBD1 (6 bases). CDR3 length equals 15 residues. V lost 4 bases, J lost 3 bases, and 16 bases lay in between. Germline CDR1 and CDR2: SGHRS and YFSETQ. CDR3 bases: TGCGCCAGCAGCCAAACAAGGGGGGGGCACACTGAAGCTTTCTTT. Its translation is CASSQTRGGHTEAFF.

The genes are TRBV28 and TRBJ2-7, with TRBD2 matching over 15 bases. The CDR3 is 21 amino acids. V gave up 4 bases and J gave up 0 bases; unmatched junction bases: 16. The germline CDR1 and CDR2 sequences are MDHEN and SYDVKM. In nucleotides, the CDR3 is TGTGCCAGCAGTTCCCAAACCACCGGGACTAGCGGGGGGTCTAGCTCCTACGAGCAGTACTTC. It translates to CASSSQTTGTSGGSSSYEQYF. The complete variable domain, with remaining parts taken from reference TRBV28 and TRBJ2-7, reads DVKVTQSSRYLVKRTGEKVFLECVQDMDHENMFWYRQDPGLGLRLIYFSYDVKMKEKGDIPEGYSVSREKKERFSLILESASTNQTSMYLCASSSQTTGTSGGSSSYEQYFGPGTRLTVT.

This clonotype was seen more than once but under ten times. This rearrangement joins TRBV27 to TRBJ2-1; D not certain. The J call may be wrong; the DNA end is better matched by TRBJ2-7. Germline lookup yields CDR1 MNHEY and CDR2 SMNVEV (reference sequence). This CDR3 comprises 13 residues. Written as DNA, the CDR3 is TGTGCCAGCAGTCCCCGGGTGTACAATGAGCAGTACTTC. Protein sequence: CASSPRVYNEQYF.

To note about this clonotype: At one end the junction does not follow the germline gene, possibly because of a read error. CDR3 sequence: CASNQSSTGELFF. CDR3 bases: TGTGCCAGCAACCAAAGTAGCACGGGGGAGCTGTTTTTT. The V call is TRBV4-2, the J call TRBJ2-2; D remains ambiguous. The CDR3 is made up of 13 amino acids. Germline V CDR1 and CDR2: LGHNA, YNFKEQ.

V is TRBV18 and J is TRBJ2-7, with 8 nucleotides matching TRBD2. The V gene end was trimmed by 6 bases and the J gene end by 7 bases; junction bases not matched to a gene: 11. This CDR3 has 14 amino acids. Germline V lookup: CDR1 KGHSH, CDR2 LQKENI. The CDR3 DNA reads as TGTGCCAGCTCCCCCGGGACTAGATCCAATGAGCAGTACTTC. Protein: CASSPGTRSNEQYF.

This clonotype was observed a handful of times. This sequence joins TRBV29-1 and TRBJ1-1; D unclear. V was pared by 2 bases and J by 0 bases, with 7 bases between. This CDR3 contains 13 residues. Germline-derived CDR1 and CDR2 are SQVTM and ANQGSEA. The CDR3 DNA is TGCAGCGTTGAAATGGGCCTGAACACTGAAGCTTTCTTT. Residues: CSVEMGLNTEAFF.

The rearrangement links TRBV2 to TRBJ1-2; no clear D gene. V shed 8 bases and J shed 5 bases, with 18 bases lying between them. Germline CDR1 is SNHLY and CDR2 is FYNNEI. CDR3 length equals 14 residues. CDR3 sequence reads: CASEDTAAQYGYTF. The CDR3 DNA follows: TGTGCCAGCGAAGACACCGCGGCGCAATATGGCTACACCTTC.